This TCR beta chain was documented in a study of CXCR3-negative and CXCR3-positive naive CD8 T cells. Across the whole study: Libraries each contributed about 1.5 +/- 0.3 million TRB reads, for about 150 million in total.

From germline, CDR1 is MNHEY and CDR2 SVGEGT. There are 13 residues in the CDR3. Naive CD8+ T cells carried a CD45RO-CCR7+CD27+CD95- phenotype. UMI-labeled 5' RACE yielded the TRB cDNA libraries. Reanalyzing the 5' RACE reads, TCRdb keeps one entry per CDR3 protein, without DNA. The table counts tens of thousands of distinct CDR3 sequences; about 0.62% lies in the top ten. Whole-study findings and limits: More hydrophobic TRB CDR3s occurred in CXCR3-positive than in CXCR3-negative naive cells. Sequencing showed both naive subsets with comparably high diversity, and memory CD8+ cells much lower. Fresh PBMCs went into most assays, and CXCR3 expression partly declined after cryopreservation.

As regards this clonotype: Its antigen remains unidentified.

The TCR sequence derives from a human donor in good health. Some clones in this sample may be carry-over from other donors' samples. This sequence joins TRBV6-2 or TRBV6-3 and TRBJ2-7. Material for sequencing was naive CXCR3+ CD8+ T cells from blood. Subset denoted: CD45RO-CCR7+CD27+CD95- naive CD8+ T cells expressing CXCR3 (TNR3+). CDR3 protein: CASSHADLYEQYF.